This T cell receptor (beta chain) stems from a study of blood T cells in healthy people across ages (dated by TCRdb to between 2014 and 2016). The study in broad terms: In model experiments, roughly one uniquely barcoded TCR beta cDNA molecule per two T cells was captured by template switching. To track age-related changes in TCR beta repertoire diversity, the study relied on deep sequencing normalized with unique cDNA molecular identifiers. The study analyzed two additional independent replicas of 1 million unique cDNA reads from the same blood draw for two donors, one aged 18 to 30 and one aged 80 or older. To avoid experimental bias, donors of different ages were distributed randomly across sequencing lanes. The donors were divided into four age groups: young (average roughly 17 years), middle-aged (roughly 42), aged (approximately 62) and long-lived (around 87). The study at large found these results: Because the CMV infection status of the donors was unknown, age-related changes in expanded clonotypes may potentially have been confounded. There was a strong correlation between observed TCR beta diversity and the percentage of naive T cells measured by flow cytometry. Observed TCR beta diversity per million T cells fell roughly linearly with age, and a significant reduction was already apparent by age about 36. Total diversity estimates from one million sequenced T cells were considered lower bounds and underestimates. Compared with the aged group, more naive CD4+ T cells, fewer expanded clones and increased TCR diversity were shown by the long-lived group, suggesting age selection. Since profiling was done on bulk unsorted PBMCs, naive and antigen-experienced compartments could not be conclusively compared.

Libraries were prepared through 5' RACE. TCRdb names Illumina HiSeq 2500 as the instrument used. A second PCR of about 7 to 12 cycles was run with a J-beta primer mix and a sample-barcoded 5' primer. A template-switch 5' adaptor carrying 12 random nucleotides introduced a unique molecular identifier onto each TCR beta cDNA molecule. Each sample yielded at least 3 million CDR3-containing paired-end reads. First-strand cDNA synthesis was performed from all RNA using the Mint cDNA synthesis kit, with priming by a TRBC-specific oligonucleotide. After uracil-DNA glycosylase treatment, a first 18-cycle PCR used universal primers M1SS and BC2_uni_R on all cDNA. Per the source publication's procedure: Each sample was normalized by randomly selecting 1 million high-quality reads, each carrying a distinct molecular identifier. Instead of being binned into consensus sequences, reads with shared molecular identifiers were discarded. MiTCR, run with a Q25 quality threshold and the strictest error-elimination algorithm, handled CDR3 identification, clonotype clustering and error correction. A nonparametric unseen species model using Euler transformation provided a lower-bound estimate of total TCR beta diversity. TCRdb redid the processing of the public reads, applying fastp at Q25 and MiXCR, and retained in-frame beta chains. Each entry is one CDR3 protein sequence, shown with its most common DNA and genes. The V and J calls reflect TCRdb's pipeline rather than the authors' work. The table for this sample lists 550,000 to 800,000 distinct CDR3 sequences; 32% of them were counted only once. The ten largest clones add up to 15% to 19% of the sample.

Donors were a few dozen systemically healthy Caucasian individuals from Russia aged roughly 6 to 95 years. Approximately 9.7 milliliters of peripheral blood were drawn from each donor into EDTA-treated Vacutainer tubes. PBMCs were isolated by Ficoll-Paque density-gradient centrifugation, with at least 6 million obtained per sample. Trizol reagent was used to extract total RNA from the PBMCs, yielding at least 6 micrograms per sample. For every donor, flow cytometry on a PBMC aliquot measured the percentage of naive CD45RAhigh/CD27high T cells. Regarding this clonotype: It lacks a known antigen. At one of its ends the junction is not consistent with the germline gene, which may arise from a read error.

Sequencing used blood. The source is a woman of 80 years or more in good health. Donor details come from another sample of the same person, matched by shared clones.

The sequenced DNA is TGTGCTAGCAGCTTAGGCGGAGCCCACAATGAGCAGTTCTTC. Its product reads: CASSLGGAHNEQFF. The chain employs TRBV7-7 and TRBJ2-1, with the D gene call left open. Its CDR3 holds 14 amino acids, cysteine through phenylalanine. The read is trimmed to its CDR3 DNA, 42 bases read in frame from base 1. CDR1 and CDR2 are drawn from the germline V gene (reference sequence): SSHAT, FNYEAQ.